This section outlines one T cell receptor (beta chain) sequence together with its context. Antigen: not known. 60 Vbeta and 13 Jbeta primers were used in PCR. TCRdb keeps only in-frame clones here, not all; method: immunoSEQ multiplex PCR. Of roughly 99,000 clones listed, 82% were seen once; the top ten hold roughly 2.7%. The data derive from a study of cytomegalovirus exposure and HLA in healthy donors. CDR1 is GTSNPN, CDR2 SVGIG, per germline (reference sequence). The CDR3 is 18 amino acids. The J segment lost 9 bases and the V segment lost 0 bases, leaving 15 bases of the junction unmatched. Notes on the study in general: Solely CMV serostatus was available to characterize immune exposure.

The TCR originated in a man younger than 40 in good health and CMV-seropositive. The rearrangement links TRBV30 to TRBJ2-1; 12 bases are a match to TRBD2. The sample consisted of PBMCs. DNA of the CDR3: TGTGCCTGGAGTGTAAGCCTGGTACCTAGCGGGGGGGCGTTTGAGCAGTTCTTC. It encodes CAWSVSLVPSGGAFEQFF. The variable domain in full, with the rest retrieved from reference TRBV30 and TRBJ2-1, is SQTIHQWPATLVQPVGSPLSLECTVEGTSNPNLYWYRQAAGRGLQLLFYSVGIGQISSEVPQNLSASRPQDRQFILSSKKLLLSDSGFYLCAWSVSLVPSGGAFEQFFGPGTRLTVL.